The 22 T cell receptor beta chains reported below all come from one sample, sequenced in a study of vaccination and CD4 T cells after COVID-19. Sequence data for DNA of cultured CD4+ T cells were generated by the Oncomine TCR Beta short-read assay. TCRdb ran MiXCR on the PCR reads and lists one entry per CDR3 protein. Among about 18,000 distinct CDR3 sequences listed, over 40% were seen once. Antigen specificity for these receptors is unknown. Treatment of the sample: roughly ten-day PBMC culture with coronavirus spike peptide pools or control peptides (ViraFEST assay). Here the sequenced sample was CD4+ T cells from blood, cultured in vitro, taken before SARS-CoV-2 vaccination. Source of these receptors: a human donor who received a COVID-19 vaccine.

This clonotype was picked up a small number of times. The V and J genes are TRBV15 and TRBJ2-5, with D perhaps being TRBD1 or TRBD2 (5 bases each). The CDR3 spans 15 residues. Germline V lookup: CDR1 LNHNV, CDR2 YYDKDF (reference sequence). V lost 0 bases, J lost 5 bases, and 13 bases lay in between. The CDR3 coding sequence is TGTGCCACCAGCAGAGATGAGGGGCAGGTGGAGACCCAGTACTTC. Translation gives CATSRDEGQVETQYF.

The genes are TRBV27 and TRBJ2-7; TRBD1 agrees at 7 bases. The CDR3 spans 14 residues. V lost 6 bases and J lost 2; bases outside the gene matches: 7. Germline V CDR1 and CDR2: MNHEY, SMNVEV (reference sequence). The DNA for the CDR3 is TGTGCCAGCAGGGGGACAGCGTCGACCTACGAGCAGTACTTC. It translates to CASRGTASTYEQYF.

This clonotype appeared a few times. This chain uses TRBV15 with TRBJ1-1; TRBD1 matches 8 bases. V lost 1 base and J lost 3; bases outside the gene matches: 1. The germline CDR1 and CDR2 sequences are LNHNV and YYDKDF (reference sequence). The CDR3 length is 14 residues. CDR3 region: CATSRAQGDTEAFF. The CDR3 DNA follows: TGTGCCACCAGCAGAGCACAGGGGGACACTGAAGCTTTCTTT. The whole variable domain, filled in from reference TRBV15 and TRBJ1-1, reads DAMVIQNPRYQVTQFGKPVTLSCSQTLNHNVMYWYQQKSSQAPKLLFHYYDKDFNNEADTPDNFQSRRPNTSFCFLDIRSPGLGDTAMYLCATSRAQGDTEAFFGQGTRLTVV.

V usage is TRBV20-1 and J usage is TRBJ1-5; D call uncertain. CDR1 DFQATT and CDR2 SNEGSKA come from the germline V gene (reference sequence). V gave up 3 bases and J gave up 3 bases, with 12 bases separating them. The CDR3 runs 14 residues. The CDR3 region is CSASGPIFNQPQHF. CDR3 in DNA: TGCAGTGCTAGTGGACCGATATTCAATCAGCCCCAGCATTTT.

This clonotype was observed a few times. The rearrangement joins TRBV20-1 to TRBJ1-6, with TRBD1 identical over 7 bases. Germline V gene sequence: CDR1 DFQATT, CDR2 SNEGSKA (reference sequence). The trim removed 0 bases at V and 2 bases at J, leaving 7 bases unmatched. This CDR3 is built from 17 residues. CDR3 sequence: CSARDRNRGTYNSPLHF. CDR3 DNA: TGCAGTGCTAGAGATCGGAACAGGGGAACCTATAATTCACCCCTCCACTTT.

V gene TRBV10-1 combines with J gene TRBJ1-6, with no clear D. Germline V gene sequence: CDR1 WNHNN, CDR2 SYGVQD (reference sequence). The germline V and J ends were trimmed by 3 bases and 7 bases, with 16 bases remaining between them. The length of the CDR3 is 16 residues. CDR3 nucleotides: TGCGCCAGCAGTGAACTACTAGAGCAGCCGAATTCACCCCTCCACTTT. It codes for CASSELLEQPNSPLHF.

V usage is TRBV24-1 and J usage is TRBJ1-2, with D possibly TRBD1 on 5 matching bases. V lost 6 bases to trimming and J lost 3 bases, with 16 bases between them. The CDR3 extends over 15 amino acids. Germline V lookup: CDR1 KGHDR, CDR2 SFDVKD. The CDR3 is CATSNPHRGDYGYTF. CDR3 DNA: TGTGCCACCAGTAACCCGCACAGAGGGGACTATGGCTACACCTTC.

The chain carries TRBV5-6 and TRBJ1-2; D is undetermined. This CDR3 is built from 12 residues. V was trimmed by 0 bases and J by 14 bases, leaving 14 bases between them. Germline CDR1 is SGHDT and CDR2 is YYEEEE. For the CDR3, the DNA is TGTGCCAGCAGCTTGGGTGGCGGCCCGCAAACCTTC. As protein: CASSLGGGPQTF.

This chain links TRBV2 with TRBJ2-2; 9 bases are shared with TRBD1. The CDR3 runs 15 residues. V shed 7 bases, J shed 1 base, and the junction held 4 bases outside the gene matches. CDR1 and CDR2 (germline): SNHLY, FYNNEI. The CDR3 bases are TGTGCCAGCACGGGACAGGGACTGAACACCGGGGAGCTGTTTTTT. The encoded protein is CASTGQGLNTGELFF.

This chain uses TRBV20-1 with TRBJ2-3, with 8 bases that match TRBD2. The V and J ends lost 4 bases and 2 bases, in that order; junction bases with no gene match: 8. The CDR3 runs to 15 residues. Germline-derived CDR1 and CDR2 are DFQATT and SNEGSKA (reference sequence). CDR3 DNA: TGCAGTGCTACCTCGTTAGCGGGGACCACAGATACGCAGTATTTT. Translating gives CSATSLAGTTDTQYF.

This clonotype has a handful of counts. The chain uses TRBV11-2 and TRBJ1-2; D is undetermined. V was trimmed by 1 base and J by 2 bases, leaving 8 bases between them. There are 14 residues in the CDR3. From germline, CDR1 is SGHAT and CDR2 FQNNGV. This CDR3 reads CASSLGPANYGYTF. CDR3 DNA: TGTGCCAGCAGCTTAGGCCCTGCCAACTATGGCTACACCTTC.

This chain joins TRBV7-9 and TRBJ2-2; perhaps TRBD2 as D (5 bases). Trimming took 3 bases from V and 4 from J, leaving 15 bases between them. Germline V gene data show CDR1 as SEHNR and CDR2 as FQNEAQ (reference sequence). The CDR3 runs 16 residues. CDR3 nucleotide sequence: TGTGCCAGCAGCTTGGTGCCCGGGGTTGTCACCGGGGAGCTGTTTTTT. It codes for CASSLVPGVVTGELFF.

This clonotype was counted between two and nine times. V gene TRBV20-1 combines with J gene TRBJ1-4; D is unclear. The CDR3 is made up of 11 amino acids. Trimming stripped 3 bases from V and 8 bases from J, with 7 bases between. Germline V gene sequence: CDR1 DFQATT, CDR2 SNEGSKA (reference sequence). The CDR3 loop reads CSASKWEKLFF. In DNA form, the CDR3 reads TGCAGTGCTAGCAAGTGGGAAAAACTGTTTTTT.

V is TRBV6-1 and J is TRBJ1-6, with TRBD1 identical over 7 bases. The CDR3 extends over 16 amino acids. CDR1 is MNHNS, CDR2 SASEGT, per germline. J was trimmed by 4 bases and V by 6 bases; bases with no gene match: 9. CDR3 amino acids: CASSSTGLGYNSPLHF. The CDR3 nucleotides read TGTGCCAGCAGCTCGACAGGGCTCGGGTATAATTCACCCCTCCACTTT.

The chain links TRBV5-1 to TRBJ2-7; D is unclear. Trimming removed 4 bases at V and 4 bases at J, with 12 bases between. The CDR3 has 13 residues. Germline values: CDR1 SGHRS, CDR2 YFSETQ. Here the CDR3 DNA reads TGCGCCAGCAGCCTACGGGTGGGGTACGAGCAGTACTTC. Residues: CASSLRVGYEQYF.

This clonotype was counted between two and nine times. This rearrangement joins TRBV20-1 to TRBJ1-1; D is unresolved. CDR1 is DFQATT, CDR2 SNEGSKA, per germline (reference sequence). This CDR3 contains 12 residues. Trimming took off 5 bases at V and 1 base at J, with 8 bases between the two ends. Here the CDR3 DNA reads TGCAGTGCTTCAATACCGAACACTGAAGCTTTCTTT. Its protein is CSASIPNTEAFF.

This clonotype was seen more than once but under ten times. This chain links TRBV24-1 with TRBJ2-5; TRBD1 might be the D (6 bases). Deletions cut 5 bases from V and 5 bases from J, with 14 bases between. Per the germline V gene, CDR1 is KGHDR and CDR2 is SFDVKD. CDR3 length: 14 amino acids. The CDR3 DNA reads as TGTGCCACCAGTGGGGGGCAAAAGATGGAGACCCAGTACTTC. It translates to CATSGGQKMETQYF.

The rearrangement links TRBV7-9 to TRBJ2-3, with D unclear. The CDR3 length is 15 residues. Germline V gene data show CDR1 as SEHNR and CDR2 as FQNEAQ (reference sequence). Between the trimmed V and J ends, which lost 0 bases and 0 bases, there was a span of 7 bases. The CDR3 nucleotides are TGTGCCAGCAGCTTAGCGGTTACTAGCACAGATACGCAGTATTTT. Amino acid sequence: CASSLAVTSTDTQYF. Together with reference TRBV7-9 and TRBJ2-3, the CDR3 gives the full variable domain: DTGVSQNPRHKITKRGQNVTFRCDPISEHNRLYWYRQTLGQGPEFLTYFQNEAQLEKSRLLSDRFSAERPKGSFSTLEIQRTEQGDSAMYLCASSLAVTSTDTQYFGPGTRLTVL.

This clonotype was seen only a few times. The V gene is TRBV30, the J gene TRBJ2-3; the D gene is possibly TRBD1 (6 bases). Looked up from germline, CDR1 is GTSNPN and CDR2 is SVGIG (reference sequence). CDR3 length: 15 residues. The germline V and J ends were trimmed by 3 bases and 2 bases, with 15 bases remaining between them. CDR3 sequence (DNA): TGTGCCTGGAGCCCAGCGAGGGGGTACACAGATACGCAGTATTTT. Translation gives CAWSPARGYTDTQYF. Using reference TRBV30 and TRBJ2-3 for the parts outside the CDR3, the full variable domain is SQTIHQWPATLVQPVGSPLSLECTVEGTSNPNLYWYRQAAGRGLQLLFYSVGIGQISSEVPQNLSASRPQDRQFILSSKKLLLSDSGFYLCAWSPARGYTDTQYFGPGTRLTVL.

CDR3 sequence (DNA): TGCGCCAGCAGCCAAGATGCGGGACGGGACAGCTACACCGGGGAGCTGTTTTTT. Translating it yields CASSQDAGRDSYTGELFF. The V call is TRBV4-1, the J call TRBJ2-2; TRBD1 might be the D (7 bases). There are 18 residues in the CDR3. The germline V gene has CDR1 MGHRA and CDR2 YSYEKL. Trimming took 0 bases from V and 3 from J, leaving 17 bases between them.

The V and J genes are TRBV12-5 and TRBJ1-1, with 9 positions matching TRBD1. The V and J ends lost 5 bases and 5 bases, in that order; junction bases with no gene match: 9. Germline CDR1 LGHNT, CDR2 FRNRAP. This CDR3 is built from 15 residues. The CDR3 DNA is TGTGCTAGTGGTCCCGGGACAGGGAGAAGAACTGAAGCTTTCTTT. This encodes CASGPGTGRRTEAFF.

A few counts support this clonotype. The chain uses TRBV6-1 and TRBJ2-3; TRBD1 matches at 10 bases. CDR1 MNHNS and CDR2 SASEGT come from the germline V gene. Losses at the gene ends were 6 bases for V and 7 bases for J; bases not matched to a gene: 10. This CDR3 region has 15 residues. Written as DNA, the CDR3 is TGTGCCAGCAGACCATCCGGGACAGGGGAGAATACGCAGTATTTT. Residues: CASRPSGTGENTQYF.